A single sample is the source of the 2 T cell receptor beta chains below, sequenced in a study of shared clonotypes between healthy human individuals (TCRdb year 2020). The library was generated by the immunoSEQ multiplex PCR assay. Held by TCRdb, this immuneACCESS table contains in-frame sequences only and omits some clones. Under half of the omission traces to an unresolved V gene where checked; the cause of the rest is unknown. This sample is represented by about 1.1 million clones; approximately 80% of them were singletons. Roughly 0.83% of the sample comes from the top ten. Sequenced input: memory CD4+ T cells from PBMCs. This specimen's cell subset or site label, per the study, means: CD45RA-negative fraction. Receptor source: a man aged 18-30 years in good health. Some clones in this sample may be carry-over from other donors' samples.

The chain carries TRBV7-9 and TRBJ2-5, with unresolved D. Trimming pared 5 bases from V and 5 bases from J, leaving 15 bases between. The CDR3 totals 14 residues. Looked up from germline, CDR1 is SEHNR and CDR2 is FQNEAQ (reference sequence). The chain's CDR3 is CASSHSRSKETQYF. CDR3 DNA sequence: TGTGCCAGCAGCCACTCGCGGAGCAAGGAGACCCAGTACTTC.

The gene calls are TRBV13 and TRBJ1-2; D remains unclear. The V and J ends lost 5 bases and 8 bases respectively, with 12 bases between them. CDR3 length: 12 residues. Germline V CDR1 and CDR2: PRHDT, FYEKMQ (reference sequence). CDR3 region: CASSAKGIGYTF. In nucleotides, the CDR3 is TGTGCCAGCAGCGCTAAAGGGATAGGCTACACCTTC.